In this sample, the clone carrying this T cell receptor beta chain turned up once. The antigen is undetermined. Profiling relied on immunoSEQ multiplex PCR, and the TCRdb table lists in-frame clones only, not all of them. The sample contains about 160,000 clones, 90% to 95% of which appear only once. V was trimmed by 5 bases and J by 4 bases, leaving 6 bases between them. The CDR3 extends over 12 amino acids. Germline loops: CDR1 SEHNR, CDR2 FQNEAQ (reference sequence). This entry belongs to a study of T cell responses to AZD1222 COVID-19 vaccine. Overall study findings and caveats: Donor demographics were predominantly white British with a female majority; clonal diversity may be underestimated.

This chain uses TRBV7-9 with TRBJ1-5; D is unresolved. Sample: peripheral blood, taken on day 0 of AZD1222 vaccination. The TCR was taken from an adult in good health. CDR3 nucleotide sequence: TGTGCCAGCAGCCGGGATAATCAGCCCCAGCATTTT. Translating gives CASSRDNQPQHF.